This T cell receptor beta chain was found in a study of T cell responses to AZD1222 COVID-19 vaccine. About the study: It was second doses at about 4 or about 12 weeks that were pooled. Study-level results: It should be noted that donors were predominantly white British and more often female, and clonal diversity was possibly underestimated.

The CDR3 sequence is 15 residues long. CDR1 and CDR2 (germline): LNHDA, SQIVND (reference sequence). The V and J ends lost 1 base and 7 bases respectively, with 13 bases between them. Worth noting for this clone: What it recognizes is unknown.

Produced via immunoSEQ multiplex PCR; TCRdb's table is partial and in-frame only. The sample gives about 53,000 clones, approximately 84% of which show up once; about a quarter is in the top ten. The TCR comes from an adult in good health. Sample: peripheral blood, taken on day 0 of AZD1222 vaccination. This chain uses TRBV19 with TRBJ1-4; D is unresolved. The CDR3 DNA is TGTGCCAGTAGTATAGGCCCAGAGTCGGGTGAAAAACTGTTTTTT. Amino acids: CASSIGPESGEKLFF.